This TCR beta chain was sequenced in a study of spatial heterogeneity in lung cancer. The CDR3 is made up of 16 amino acids. CDR1 and CDR2 (germline): MDHEN, SYDVKM. The ends lost 4 bases at V and 2 bases at J; junction bases unmatched: 5. TCRdb redid the calling of the 5' RACE reads with MiXCR, one entry per CDR3 protein. Of 20,000 or so distinct CDR3 sequences listed, about 9.1% are singletons. Time point in this sample: blood at routine non-recurrence follow-up after resection. The V call is TRBV28, the J call TRBJ2-7; 13 bases fit TRBD2. The sequence was obtained from a female donor with early-stage non-small cell lung cancer. The sequenced sample was PBMCs, obtained at follow-up. In nucleotides, the CDR3 is TGTGCCAGCAGTTCCTTGACTAGCGGGAGGCCCTACGAGCAGTACTTC. Protein product: CASSSLTSGRPYEQYF.